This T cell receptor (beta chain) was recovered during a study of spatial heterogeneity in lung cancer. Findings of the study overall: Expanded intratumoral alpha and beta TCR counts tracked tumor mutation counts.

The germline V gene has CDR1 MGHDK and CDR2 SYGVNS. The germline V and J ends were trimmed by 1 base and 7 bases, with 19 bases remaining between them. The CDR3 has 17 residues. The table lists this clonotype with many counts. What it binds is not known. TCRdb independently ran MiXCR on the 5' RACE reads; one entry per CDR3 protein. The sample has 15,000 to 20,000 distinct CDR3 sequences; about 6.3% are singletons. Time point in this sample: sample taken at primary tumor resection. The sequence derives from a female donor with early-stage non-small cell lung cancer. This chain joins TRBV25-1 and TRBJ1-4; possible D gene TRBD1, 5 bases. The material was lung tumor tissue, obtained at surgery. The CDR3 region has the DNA TGTGCCAGCAGTGAATGGATCTCTGGAGGGGCGCTTGAAAAACTGTTTTTT. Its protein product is CASSEWISGGALEKLFF. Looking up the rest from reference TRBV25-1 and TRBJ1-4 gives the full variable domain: EADIYQTPRYLVIGTGKKITLECSQTMGHDKMYWYQQDPGMELHLIHYSYGVNSTEKGDLSSESTVSRIRTEHFPLTLESARPSHTSQYLCASSEWISGGALEKLFFGSGTQLSVL.